These T cell receptor beta chains were read from a single sample in a study of cytomegalovirus exposure and HLA in healthy donors. TCRdb keeps only in-frame clones here, not all; method: immunoSEQ multiplex PCR. This table holds some 140,000 clones, 70% to 80% found once. The sample consisted of PBMCs. The receptors come from a man aged 25 to 45 in good health and CMV-seronegative. Each CDR3 is given with its conserved first and last residue. D genes are given only for firm matches. Expanded clones are given a class, and other clones once, few, many or no size at all.

d_call,v_call,clone_size,j_call,cdr3_aa,cdr3_nt
NA,TRBV5-6,NA,TRBJ2-4,CASSSWAIGAKNIQYF,TGTGCCAGCAGCTCGTGGGCGATCGGAGCCAAAAACATTCAGTACTTC
TRBD2,TRBV10-2,once,TRBJ2-2,CASSFAGGSGELFF,TGCGCCAGCAGTTTCGCGGGAGGTTCCGGGGAGCTGTTTTTT
TRBD2,TRBV18,NA,TRBJ2-1,CASSPTSGSSNEQFF,TGTGCCAGCTCACCCACTAGCGGGAGTTCCAATGAGCAGTTCTTC
TRBD2,TRBV4-2,few,TRBJ2-7,CASSQTGTSNYEQYF,TGTGCCAGCAGCCAAACCGGGACTAGCAATTACGAGCAGTACTTC
TRBD1,TRBV6-1,NA,TRBJ1-2,CASSESGTGAYGYTF,TGTGCCAGCAGTGAGAGCGGGACAGGGGCCTATGGCTACACCTTC
NA,TRBV27,few,TRBJ1-2,CASSLSGRDHGYTF,TGTGCCAGCAGTTTATCAGGCAGGGATCATGGCTACACCTTC
NA,TRBV14,NA,TRBJ2-6,CASSHRTGTGANVLTF,TGTGCCAGCAGCCACCGAACAGGGACTGGGGCCAACGTCCTGACTTTC
NA,TRBV28,NA,TRBJ2-3,CASSYDTSSTDTQYF,TGTGCCAGCAGTTACGACACCTCTAGCACAGATACGCAGTATTTT
TRBD2,TRBV5-1,NA,TRBJ2-7,CASSANAGAGGYEQYF,TGCGCCAGCAGCGCCAACGCCGGGGCGGGAGGCTACGAGCAGTACTTC
NA,TRBV28,NA,TRBJ2-7,CASSSPPDSEYEQYF,TGTGCCAGCAGTTCACCCCCGGACAGCGAGTACGAGCAGTACTTC
TRBD2,TRBV5-6,NA,TRBJ2-6,CASNSLAGLSAGANVLTF,TGTGCCAGCAATTCGTTAGCGGGACTAAGTGCTGGGGCCAACGTCCTGACTTTC
TRBD2,TRBV27,NA,TRBJ2-1,CASSFYGTSIEQFF,TGTGCCAGCAGTTTTTACGGGACTAGCATTGAGCAGTTCTTC
NA,TRBV27,once,TRBJ2-5,CASSLSRREEETQYF,TGTGCCAGCAGTTTATCGAGGAGGGAGGAAGAGACCCAGTACTTC
TRBD1,TRBV10-3,NA,TRBJ2-2,CATQDRPDTGELFF,TGTGCCACCCAGGACAGGCCAGACACCGGGGAGCTGTTTTTT
NA,TRBV5-4,NA,TRBJ2-1,CASGLRDYNEQFF,TGTGCCAGCGGACTTAGGGACTACAATGAGCAGTTCTTC
NA,TRBV2,NA,TRBJ2-2,CASSVQGQVGELFF,TGTGCCAGCAGTGTTCAGGGGCAGGTCGGGGAGCTGTTTTTT
NA,TRBV5-1,NA,TRBJ2-3,CASSLEGLFTDTQYF,TGCGCCAGCAGCTTGGAGGGACTCTTTACAGATACGCAGTATTTT
NA,TRBV18,NA,TRBJ2-3,CASSPLTGLSTDTQYF,TGTGCCAGCTCACCACTAACAGGGCTTAGCACAGATACGCAGTATTTT
NA,TRBV10-1,NA,TRBJ1-3,CASSEGAASGNTIYF,TGCGCCAGCAGTGAAGGGGCAGCCTCTGGAAACACCATATATTTT
TRBD2,TRBV11-2,few,TRBJ2-1,CASSSKGLAGGSYNEQFF,TGTGCCAGCAGCTCCAAGGGACTAGCGGGAGGTTCATACAATGAGCAGTTCTTC
TRBD1,TRBV9,NA,TRBJ2-3,CASSVQVTGADTQYF,TGTGCCAGCAGCGTCCAGGTAACAGGGGCAGATACGCAGTATTTT
NA,TRBV30,NA,TRBJ1-5,CAWSGGPFSNQPQHF,TGTGCCTGGAGTGGGGGGCCATTTAGCAATCAGCCCCAGCATTTT
NA,TRBV7-2,NA,TRBJ2-7,CASSSTRGQTYEQYF,TGTGCCAGCAGCTCAACACGAGGACAAACCTACGAGCAGTACTTC